This T cell receptor (beta chain) appears in the sequencing data of a study of quantifying T cell responses using KT2 cells. Study details: TCR alpha and beta constant-region primers primed reverse transcription of RNA.

CDR1 and CDR2 from the germline V gene are LNHNV and YYDKDF (reference sequence). The CDR3 is 15 residues long. V was trimmed by 1 base and J by 2 bases, leaving 6 bases between them. Study-wide results and limits: Detection of KT2 sequences held at the lowest tested level, about one cell per 100,000 PBMC. Very high KT2 spike-in numbers caused saturation in KT2 sequence detection.

This clonotype showed up just a few times. Antigen: not known. Unfractionated PBMC were spiked with known numbers of KT2 clone cells. The cDNA 3' end received a ligated oligonucleotide with a UMI. The first PCR ran about 4 cycles with an equimolar RC1.1 and RC1.2 beta primer mix. TCRdb passed the UMI-ligation and nested PCR reads through MiXCR, listing each CDR3 protein once. The sample shows just under 50,000 distinct CDR3 sequences, roughly 12% of them seen only once. The material sequenced was PBMCs spiked with cells of the T cell clone KT2. The sequence was obtained from a human donor. This chain uses TRBV15 with TRBJ2-6; perhaps D is TRBD1 or TRBD2 (5 bases each). The CDR3 DNA reads as TGTGCCACCAGCAGAGGGGGACCTGGGGCCAACGTCCTGACTTTC. Translated: CATSRGGPGANVLTF.